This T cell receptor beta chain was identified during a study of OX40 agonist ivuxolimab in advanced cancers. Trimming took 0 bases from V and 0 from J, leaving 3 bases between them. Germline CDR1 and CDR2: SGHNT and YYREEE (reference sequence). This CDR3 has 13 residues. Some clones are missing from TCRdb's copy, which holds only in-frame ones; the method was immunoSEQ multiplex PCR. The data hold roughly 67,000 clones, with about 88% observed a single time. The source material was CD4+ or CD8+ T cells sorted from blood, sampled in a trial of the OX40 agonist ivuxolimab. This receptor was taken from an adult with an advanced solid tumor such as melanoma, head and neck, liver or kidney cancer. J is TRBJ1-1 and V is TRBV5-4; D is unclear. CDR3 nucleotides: TGTGCCAGCAGCTTGGTAGTGAACACTGAAGCTTTCTTT. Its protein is CASSLVVNTEAFF. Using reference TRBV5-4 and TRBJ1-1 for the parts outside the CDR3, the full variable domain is ETGVTQSPTHLIKTRGQQVTLRCSSQSGHNTVSWYQQALGQGPQFIFQYYREEENGRGNFPPRFSGLQFPNYSSELNVNALELDDSALYLCASSLVVNTEAFFGQGTRLTVV.